This is a list of T cell receptor beta chains from one sample in a study of blood T cells in healthy people across ages. MiXCR, applied by TCRdb to the 5' RACE reads, yields one record per CDR3 protein. The table includes roughly 500,000 distinct CDR3 sequences, approximately 25% detected once. These records were also assigned to another study, of T cells of mothers and their children.

What was sequenced was blood. The receptors were gathered from a boy younger than 18 in good health. CDR3s leave out the opening cysteine and the closing phenylalanine or tryptophan.

J gene	V gene	CDR3 protein
TRBJ1-3	TRBV9	ASSIGQGAYNTIY
TRBJ1-6	TRBV2	ASSENSPLH
TRBJ2-1	TRBV28	ASLGGAGMGDEQF
-	TRBV4-3	ASSQEGSKGTFVYEQY
TRBJ2-1	TRBV5-1	ASSLARLAGVVGSYNEQF
TRBJ1-1	TRBV5-1	ASSITGVEAF
TRBJ2-5	TRBV6-5	ATRGDLQETQY
TRBJ2-7	TRBV27	ASRAPGQGVGEQY
TRBJ2-1	TRBV27	ASSWRDEQF
TRBJ2-7	TRBV20-1	SARDRREYEQY
TRBJ2-3	TRBV7-2	ASSLAGVGSDTQY
TRBJ1-5	TRBV7-9	ASSFQGVNQPQH
TRBJ2-5	TRBV15	ATSRGTSGIAQTQY
TRBJ2-3	TRBV21-1	ASSKAVQGVDTQY
TRBJ1-2	TRBV28	ASSSLFRDTTNYGYT
TRBJ2-6	TRBV7-9	ASSWTGSGANVLT
-	TRBV7-2	ASSSLAGGPYEQY
TRBJ2-2	TRBV29-1	SVGDIRGTGELF
TRBJ1-1	TRBV20-1	SARDPAGAF
TRBJ1-5	TRBV27	ASRSGTGYSNQPQH
TRBJ2-7	TRBV7-2	ASSPPLGRSYEQY
TRBJ1-5	TRBV25-1	ASTEGNQPQH